One and the same sample provided the 5 T cell receptor beta chains below, sequenced in a study of human T cells and chemical hapten exposure. TCRdb re-derived calls from the RACE reads in MiXCR, one entry per CDR3 protein. The sample holds some 400,000 distinct CDR3 sequences, approximately 5.1% seen once. The time point: pre-sensitization, week 0. The treatment is: therapeutic diphenylcyclopropenone sensitization with weekly scalp DPC. This material consisted of whole blood, taken in connection with sensitization to the hapten diphenylcyclopropenone (DPC). The receptors shown here come from a woman between 45 and 65 years old with alopecia areata. Some clones in this sample may be carry-over from other donors' samples.

The rearrangement uses TRBV5-1 and TRBJ1-3; D remains unclear. The CDR3 length is 15 residues. V lost 4 bases and J lost 0, with 11 bases in between. Germline V gene sequence: CDR1 SGHRS, CDR2 YFSETQ. The CDR3 region is CASSLDPYSGNTIYF. In DNA, the CDR3 is TGCGCCAGCAGCCTCGACCCCTACTCTGGAAACACCATATATTTT.

This clonotype was seen ten or more times. The chain couples TRBV20-1 to TRBJ2-1, with D tentatively TRBD2 (5 bases). Deletions cut 0 bases from V and 5 bases from J, with 29 bases between. Germline values: CDR1 DFQATT, CDR2 SNEGSKA (reference sequence). The CDR3 contains 20 residues. CDR3 coding DNA: TGCAGTGCTAGAGACCCCGGGTCGGGCCTGGTGCAGGCGAGGGACAATGAGCAGTTCTTC. Protein product: CSARDPGSGLVQARDNEQFF.

The rearrangement links TRBV20-1 to TRBJ1-2; TRBD1 matches at 9 bases. The V and J ends lost 5 bases and 4 bases, in that order; junction bases with no gene match: 8. This CDR3 spans 14 amino acids. CDR1 DFQATT and CDR2 SNEGSKA come from the germline V gene (reference sequence). The CDR3 nucleotides read TGCAGTGCTGGGGGGACAGGGCTCGCCTATGGCTACACCTTC. This sequence encodes CSAGGTGLAYGYTF.

This clonotype showed up many times. This rearrangement joins TRBV9 to TRBJ2-7; D is tentatively TRBD1 or TRBD2 (5 bases each). CDR1 is SGDLS, CDR2 YYNGEE, per germline. The CDR3 extends over 15 amino acids. V dropped 0 bases and J dropped 0 bases, with 10 bases sitting between them. CDR3 protein: CASSVAIGTSYEQYF. In DNA form, the CDR3 reads TGTGCCAGCAGCGTAGCGATCGGGACCTCCTACGAGCAGTACTTC.

This clonotype has only a few counts. The rearrangement links TRBV29-1 to TRBJ1-5; D uncertain. The CDR3 extends over 14 amino acids. With 3 bases removed from V and 4 bases from J, the gap between germline ends came to 13 bases. CDR1 SQVTM and CDR2 ANQGSEA come from the germline V gene. CDR3 in DNA: TGCAGCGTTGAGCATCAGCCGGGAAATCAGCCCCAGCATTTT. The encoded protein is CSVEHQPGNQPQHF.